Here is one T cell receptor (beta chain) with its context. These data originate in a study of blood T cell repertoires in COVID-19. Study-wide context: Sites in the United States, Italy and Spain provided acute and convalescent COVID-19 samples. Sources were T cells, B-cell-depleted T cells, or PBMCs; the material itself was cDNA or gDNA.

Under the authors' procedure: Nucleated cell number was recorded as an estimate derived from reference gene primer amplification. The method was immunoSEQ multiplex PCR; TCRdb's version includes in-frame clones alone and lacks a portion of them. That table is the source of V, J and clone size, and D and trimming were worked out from the DNA. The sample holds about 180,000 clones, roughly 81% seen once. Followed longitudinally, the Seattle patients had been enrolled during active infection. The source of this sequence is a woman older than 75 with COVID-19, enrolled during active disease. The sample taken for sequencing was peripheral blood.

The CDR3: CASSMGRGPLNEQFF. The CDR3, as DNA: TGTGCCAGTAGTATGGGGCGGGGGCCCCTGAATGAGCAGTTCTTC. The V gene is TRBV19, the J gene TRBJ2-1, with D maybe TRBD2 (7 bases). V was clipped by 3 bases and J by 7 bases, with 16 bases between them. This CDR3 comprises 15 residues. Germline CDR1 is LNHDA and CDR2 is SQIVND (reference sequence). The complete variable domain, with remaining parts taken from reference TRBV19 and TRBJ2-1, reads DGGITQSPKYLFRKEGQNVTLSCEQNLNHDAMYWYRQDPGQGLRLIYYSQIVNDFQKGDIAEGYSVSREKKESFPLTVTSAQKNPTAFYLCASSMGRGPLNEQFFGPGTRLTVL.